The entry below describes one TCR beta chain. This clonotype was counted many times. This clone's antigen is unknown. No base quality values were provided; no much bigger clone lies one nucleotide off. The library was obtained by 5' RACE. Sequenced on a NextSeq 500. The TCR library protocol attached a unique molecular identifier to each TCR cDNA molecule to allow correction of PCR and sequencing errors. As for how the authors treated the data: TCR identification, UMI-based error correction and CDR3 extraction were all carried out with Decombinator tools. Expanded TCRs were defined as those above a frequency of 2 per 1,000, corresponding to the top 1% of the tumor frequency distribution. Each repertoire was subsampled 100 times to 5,000 TCRs, after which Renyi diversity was computed with the R vegan package. CDR3 similarity networks were built from amino acid triplet string-kernel similarity, with CDR3s being connected when pairwise similarity was above 0.82. The public reads were reanalyzed by TCRdb: fastp trimming at Q25, MiXCR alignment, in-frame beta chains only. Entries that share a CDR3 protein sequence are merged under the most common genes and DNA. None of the V and J calls come from the authors' own analysis; TCRdb made them. The sample table holds about 92,000 distinct CDR3 sequences, of which roughly 12% were seen once. Of the sample, about two fifths falls within the top ten clones.

This entry comes from a study of spatial heterogeneity in lung cancer (dated by TCRdb to about 2019). As for the study more broadly: Beta-chain transcripts were consistently detected in greater numbers than alpha-chain transcripts, which likely reflects a higher abundance of beta-chain transcripts. In the raw uncorrected reads, each unique combination of TCR and UMI appeared on average more than ten times. TCR alpha and beta repertoires were quantitatively compared across multiple tumor regions, matched nontumor lung and blood in non-small cell lung cancer. The study linked features of the TCR repertoire to counts of nonsynonymous mutations, which were determined by whole-exome sequencing of tumor tissue. Both alpha and beta chains were TCR-sequenced in approximately 200 tumor regions, 64 matched nontumor lung samples and around 54 PBMC samples obtained at surgery. The study at large found these results: Additional single-cell paired TCR alpha and beta sequencing was considered necessary to confirm, at a functional level, the hypothesis that regional TCRs recognize regional mutations. Ubiquitous expanded tumor TCRs showed up in blood more often at tumor resection than at routine follow-up.

In the germline V gene (reference sequence), CDR1 corresponds to SEHNR and CDR2 to FQNEAQ. V and J lose 7 bases and 2 bases, and a span of 27 bases separates them. The CDR3 has 19 amino acids, counting the end cysteine and phenylalanine. Only the CDR3 portion is preserved as DNA: 57 bases, with reading frame beginning at the first base. Explained via the paper, the time point label denotes: sample taken at primary tumor resection. Samples were obtained from about 75 patients with early-stage, untreated non-small cell lung cancer from the lung TRACERx cohort. For TCR sequencing, whole RNA was extracted from tumor and nontumor lung tissue, or from cryopreserved PBMC samples, and no cell sorting was done. A patient was chosen for TCR sequencing only when enough RNA was available from at least two tumor regions.

The chain joins TRBV7-9 to TRBJ2-1; the D gene is perhaps TRBD1 or TRBD2, each of them matching over 7 bases. Specimen: PBMCs, collected at surgery. This clonotype was obtained from a male donor with early-stage non-small cell lung cancer. The DNA reads TGTGCCAGCATCAAGGACAGGAGACCTAGCGGAGGGACCTACAATGAGCAGTTCTTC. Its protein is CASIKDRRPSGGTYNEQFF.